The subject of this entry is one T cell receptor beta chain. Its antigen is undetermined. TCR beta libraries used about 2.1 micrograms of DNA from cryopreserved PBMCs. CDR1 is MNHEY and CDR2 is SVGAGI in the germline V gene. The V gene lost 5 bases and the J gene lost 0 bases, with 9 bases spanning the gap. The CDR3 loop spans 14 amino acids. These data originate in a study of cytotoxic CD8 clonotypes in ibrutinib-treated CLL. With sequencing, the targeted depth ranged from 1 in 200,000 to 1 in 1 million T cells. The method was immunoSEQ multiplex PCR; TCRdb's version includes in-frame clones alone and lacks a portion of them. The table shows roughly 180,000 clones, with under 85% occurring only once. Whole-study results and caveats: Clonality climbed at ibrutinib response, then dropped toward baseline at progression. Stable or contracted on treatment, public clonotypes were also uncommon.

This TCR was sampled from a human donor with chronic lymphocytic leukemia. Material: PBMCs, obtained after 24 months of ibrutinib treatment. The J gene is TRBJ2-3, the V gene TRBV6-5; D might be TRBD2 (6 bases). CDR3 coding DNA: TGTGCCAGCAGTCCGCGGGACAGCACAGATACGCAGTATTTT. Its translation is CASSPRDSTDTQYF.